Listed below are T cell receptor beta chains from one sample, sequenced in a study of OX40 agonist ivuxolimab in advanced cancers. Some clones are missing from TCRdb's copy, which holds only in-frame ones; the method was immunoSEQ multiplex PCR. The table shows approximately 65,000 clones, with about 88% occurring only once. The material sequenced was CD4+ or CD8+ T cells sorted from blood, taken in a trial of the OX40 agonist ivuxolimab. The origin of the receptors is an adult with an advanced solid tumor such as melanoma, head and neck, liver or kidney cancer. CDR3s include the opening cysteine and the closing phenylalanine or tryptophan. D genes are given only for firm matches.

d_call,v_call,cdr3_aa
NA,TRBV19,CASSIGVGTEAFF
NA,TRBV12-5,CASGLVQLNNEKLFF
TRBD2,TRBV5-1,CASSLWGGEDETQYF
NA,TRBV4-3,CASSQDYYNEQFF
TRBD2,TRBV18,CASSPPGLAGETQYF
NA,TRBV28,CASSFGGLNYGYTF
TRBD2,TRBV14,CASSQYLLAGRYNEQFF
TRBD2,TRBV11-2,CASSFKRGSGSGGDTQYF
NA,TRBV7-8,CASKPNLLKMRNTDTQYF
NA,TRBV6-6,CASSYDRVQPQHF
TRBD2,TRBV19,CASSIRAGGSYNEQFF
TRBD2,TRBV9,CASSVELAGAPGGTGELFF
NA,TRBV10-1,CASSRNTTPRAFF
TRBD1,TRBV29-1,CSALDRVEQYF
NA,TRBV5-1,CASSPSRGLQETQYF
TRBD1,TRBV7-3,CASSSGQGAEQYF
TRBD1,TRBV19,CASSPRQGTYEQYF
NA,TRBV7-3,CASSFYSGEQFF
NA,TRBV11-2,CASSISERAALFF
NA,TRBV11-2,CASIFEGWTQYF
NA,TRBV11-3,CASSLIGTDTQYF
NA,TRBV27,CASSLLGPGANVLTF
TRBD1,TRBV11-2,CASSLAGTGSIQPQHF
TRBD1,TRBV19,CASSPWTGVGSNYGYTF
NA,TRBV2,CASSVGGLGTEAFF
NA,TRBV2,CASSESLLRKETQYF
NA,TRBV30,CASPHGGSSSGANVLTF
NA,TRBV28,CASSSQGGNNEQFF